This section outlines one TCR beta chain sequence together with its context. The data originate from a study of T cells in Graves' hyperthyroidism and ophthalmopathy. The CDR3 regions of TCR beta were amplified from RNA transcripts. A first-round RT-PCR of the TCR CDR3 used the HTBI primer set. In TCRdb, the multiplex PCR reads were re-called with MiXCR into one record per CDR3 protein. The sample gives 400,000 to 600,000 distinct CDR3 sequences, 20% of which show up once; about 25% is in the top ten. CDR3 size: 16 residues. Germline V gene sequence: CDR1 MNHEY, CDR2 SMNVEV (reference sequence). V gave up 9 bases and J gave up 6 bases, with 27 bases separating them.

This TCR derives from a man aged 18 to 30 with Graves' hyperthyroidism. The chain uses TRBV27 and TRBJ2-7, with D maybe TRBD1 (5 bases). Sequencing was performed on blood. The CDR3 bases are TGTGCCAGTTATCCTAGGGGCAGCCCCGGCTTGGGCGAGCAGTACTTC. Translating gives CASYPRGSPGLGEQYF.